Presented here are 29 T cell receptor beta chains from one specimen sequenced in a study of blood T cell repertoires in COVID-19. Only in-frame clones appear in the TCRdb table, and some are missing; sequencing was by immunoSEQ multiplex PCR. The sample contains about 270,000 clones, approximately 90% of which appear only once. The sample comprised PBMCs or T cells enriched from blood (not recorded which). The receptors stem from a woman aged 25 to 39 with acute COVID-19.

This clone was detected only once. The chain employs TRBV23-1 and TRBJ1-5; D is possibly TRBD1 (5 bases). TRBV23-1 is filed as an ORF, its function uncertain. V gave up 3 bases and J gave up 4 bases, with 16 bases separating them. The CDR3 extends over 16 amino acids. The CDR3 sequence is CASSQMGRDGNQPQHF. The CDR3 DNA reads TGCGCCAGCAGTCAGATGGGGAGGGACGGGAATCAGCCCCAGCATTTT.

This chain's CDR3 is CASRLASAICGEKLFF. The DNA for the CDR3 is TGTGCAAGTCGCTTAGCGTCCGCCATTTGCGGTGAAAAACTGTTTTTT. This rearrangement joins TRBV12-2 to TRBJ1-4. TRBV12-2 is marked as a pseudogene. The CDR3 has 16 amino acids.

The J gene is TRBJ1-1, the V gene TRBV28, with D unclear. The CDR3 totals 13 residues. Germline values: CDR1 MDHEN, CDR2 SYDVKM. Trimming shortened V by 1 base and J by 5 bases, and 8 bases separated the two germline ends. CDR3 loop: CASSLSLKTEAFF. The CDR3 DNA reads TGTGCCAGCAGTTTATCCCTAAAGACTGAAGCTTTCTTT. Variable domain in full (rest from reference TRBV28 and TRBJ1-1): DVKVTQSSRYLVKRTGEKVFLECVQDMDHENMFWYRQDPGLGLRLIYFSYDVKMKEKGDIPEGYSVSREKKERFSLILESASTNQTSMYLCASSLSLKTEAFFGQGTRLTVV.

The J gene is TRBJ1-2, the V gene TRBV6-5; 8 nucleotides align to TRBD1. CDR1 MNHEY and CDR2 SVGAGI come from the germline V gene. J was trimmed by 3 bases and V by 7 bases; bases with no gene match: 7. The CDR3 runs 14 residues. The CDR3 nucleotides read TGTGCCAGCAATCCCGGACAGGGAGACTATGGCTACACCTTC. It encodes CASNPGQGDYGYTF.

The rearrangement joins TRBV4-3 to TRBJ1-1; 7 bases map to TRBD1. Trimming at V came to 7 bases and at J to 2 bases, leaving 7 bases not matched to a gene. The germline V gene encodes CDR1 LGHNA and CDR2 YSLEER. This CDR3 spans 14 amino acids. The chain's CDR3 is CASTDREDNTEAFF. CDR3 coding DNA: TGCGCCAGCACTGACAGGGAGGATAACACTGAAGCTTTCTTT.

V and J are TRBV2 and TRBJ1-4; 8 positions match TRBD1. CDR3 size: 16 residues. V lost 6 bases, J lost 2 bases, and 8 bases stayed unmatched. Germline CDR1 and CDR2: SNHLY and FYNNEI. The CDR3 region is CASRSGTGGTNEKLFF. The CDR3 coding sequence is TGTGCCAGCAGATCCGGGACAGGAGGGACTAATGAAAAACTGTTTTTT.

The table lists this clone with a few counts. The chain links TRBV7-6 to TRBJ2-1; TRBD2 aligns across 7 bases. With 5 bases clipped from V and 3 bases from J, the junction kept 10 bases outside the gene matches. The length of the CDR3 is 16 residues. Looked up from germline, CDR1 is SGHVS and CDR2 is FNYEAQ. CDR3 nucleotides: TGTGCCAGCAGCATAACGAGCGGGGTAGTCTACAATGAGCAGTTCTTC. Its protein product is CASSITSGVVYNEQFF. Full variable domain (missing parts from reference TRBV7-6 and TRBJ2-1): GAGVSQSPRYKVTKRGQDVALRCDPISGHVSLYWYRQALGQGPEFLTYFNYEAQQDKSGLPNDRFSAERPEGSISTLTIQRTEQRDSAMYRCASSITSGVVYNEQFFGPGTRLTVL.

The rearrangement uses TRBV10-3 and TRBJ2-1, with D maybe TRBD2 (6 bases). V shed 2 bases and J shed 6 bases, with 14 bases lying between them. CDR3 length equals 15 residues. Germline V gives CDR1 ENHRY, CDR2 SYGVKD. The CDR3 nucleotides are TGTGCCATCAGTGAGAGGAGCGGCGGGGCCAATGAGCAGTTCTTC. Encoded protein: CAISERSGGANEQFF.

CDR3 coding DNA: TGTGCCAGCAGCTTAATGGCAGAGACCCAGTACTTC. It is translated as CASSLMAETQYF. V is TRBV7-6 and J is TRBJ2-5; D gene unclear. The CDR3 has 12 amino acids. V lost 2 bases and J lost 4, with 5 bases in between. Germline loops: CDR1 SGHVS, CDR2 FNYEAQ.

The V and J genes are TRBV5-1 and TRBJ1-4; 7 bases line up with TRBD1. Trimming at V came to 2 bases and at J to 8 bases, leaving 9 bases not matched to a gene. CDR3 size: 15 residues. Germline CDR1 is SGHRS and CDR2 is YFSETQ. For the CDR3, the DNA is TGCGCCAGCAGCTTCCAACAGGGGACCAACGAAAAACTGTTTTTT. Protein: CASSFQQGTNEKLFF.

The CDR3 DNA sequence: TGTGCCAGCAGCACGGGACTAGCGACCGAGCAGTACTTC. It codes for CASSTGLATEQYF. V usage is TRBV9 and J usage is TRBJ2-7; 10 positions match TRBD2. Losses at the gene ends were 4 bases for V and 6 bases for J; bases not matched to a gene: 4. CDR3 length: 13 residues. Germline V gives CDR1 SGDLS, CDR2 YYNGEE. The whole variable domain, filled in from reference TRBV9 and TRBJ2-7, reads DSGVTQTPKHLITATGQRVTLRCSPRSGDLSVYWYQQSLDQGLQFLIQYYNGEERAKGNILERFSAQQFPDLHSELNLSSLELGDSALYFCASSTGLATEQYFGPGTRLTVT.

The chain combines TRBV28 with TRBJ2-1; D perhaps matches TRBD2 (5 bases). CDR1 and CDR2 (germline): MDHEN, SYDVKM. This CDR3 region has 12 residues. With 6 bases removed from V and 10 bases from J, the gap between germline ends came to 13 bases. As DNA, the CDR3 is TGTGCCAGCAGGCGAGCGGCGGAAGAGCAGTTCTTC. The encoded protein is CASRRAAEEQFF.

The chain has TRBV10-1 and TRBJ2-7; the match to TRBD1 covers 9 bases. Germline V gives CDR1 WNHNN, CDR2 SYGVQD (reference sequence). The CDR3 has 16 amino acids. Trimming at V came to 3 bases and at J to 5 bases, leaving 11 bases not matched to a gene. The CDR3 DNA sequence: TGCGCCAGCAGTGACACACGTGGGACAGGGCTCGACGAGCAGTACTTC. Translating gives CASSDTRGTGLDEQYF.

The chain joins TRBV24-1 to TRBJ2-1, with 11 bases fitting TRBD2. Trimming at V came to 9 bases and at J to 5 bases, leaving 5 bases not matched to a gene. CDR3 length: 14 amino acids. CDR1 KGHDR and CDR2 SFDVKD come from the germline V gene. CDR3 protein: CATVGTSGDNEQFF. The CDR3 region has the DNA TGTGCCACCGTCGGGACTAGCGGAGACAATGAGCAGTTCTTC.

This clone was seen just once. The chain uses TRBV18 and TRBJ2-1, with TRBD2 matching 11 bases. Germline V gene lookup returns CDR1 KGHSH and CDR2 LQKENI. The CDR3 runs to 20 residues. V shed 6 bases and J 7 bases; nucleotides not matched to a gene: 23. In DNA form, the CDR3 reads TGTGCCAGCTCCACCAACTCCCAGGGGGCCCTAGCGGGAGGTAGGAATGAGCAGTTCTTC. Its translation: CASSTNSQGALAGGRNEQFF.

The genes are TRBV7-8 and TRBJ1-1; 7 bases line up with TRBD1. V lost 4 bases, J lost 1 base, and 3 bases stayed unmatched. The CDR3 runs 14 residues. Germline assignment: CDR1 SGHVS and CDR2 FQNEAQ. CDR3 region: CASSWGQTNTEAFF. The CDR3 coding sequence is TGTGCCAGCAGCTGGGGACAGACGAACACTGAAGCTTTCTTT.

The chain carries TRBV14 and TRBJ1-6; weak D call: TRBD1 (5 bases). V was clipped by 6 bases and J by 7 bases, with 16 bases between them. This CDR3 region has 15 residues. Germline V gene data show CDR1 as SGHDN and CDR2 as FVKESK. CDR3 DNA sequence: TGTGCCAGCAGAGTTTCACAGGCACTCAATTCACCCCTCCACTTT. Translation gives CASRVSQALNSPLHF.

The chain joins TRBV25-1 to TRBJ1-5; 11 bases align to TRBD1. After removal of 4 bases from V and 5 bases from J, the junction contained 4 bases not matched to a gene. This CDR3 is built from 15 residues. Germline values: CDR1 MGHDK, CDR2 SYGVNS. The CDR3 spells CASSGTGGRDQPQHF. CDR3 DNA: TGTGCCAGCAGTGGGACAGGGGGCCGCGATCAGCCCCAGCATTTT.

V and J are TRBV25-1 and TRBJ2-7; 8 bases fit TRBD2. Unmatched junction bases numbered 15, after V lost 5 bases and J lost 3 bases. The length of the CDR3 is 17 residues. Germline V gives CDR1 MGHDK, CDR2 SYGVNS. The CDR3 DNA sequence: TGTGCCAGCAGTCCCCCCTGGGTAGCGGGAAAGGGCTACGAGCAGTACTTC. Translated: CASSPPWVAGKGYEQYF.

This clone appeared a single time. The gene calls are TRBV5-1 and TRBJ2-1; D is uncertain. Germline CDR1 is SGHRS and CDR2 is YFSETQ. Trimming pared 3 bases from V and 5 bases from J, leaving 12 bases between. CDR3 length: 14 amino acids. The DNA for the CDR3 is TGCGCCAGCAGCTGGAGCGAGTCCCACAATGAGCAGTTCTTC. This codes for CASSWSESHNEQFF. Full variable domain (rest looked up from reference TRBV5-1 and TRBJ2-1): KAGVTQTPRYLIKTRGQQVTLSCSPISGHRSVSWYQQTPGQGLQFLFEYFSETQRNKGNFPGRFSGRQFSNSRSEMNVSTLELGDSALYLCASSWSESHNEQFFGPGTRLTVL.

CDR3 coding DNA: TGCAGCGTTGAAAAACAGGGAGGAAACACCATATATTTT. Amino acid sequence: CSVEKQGGNTIYF. This chain joins TRBV29-1 and TRBJ1-3, with D possibly TRBD1 on 6 matching bases. Trimming shortened V by 2 bases and J by 4 bases, and 9 bases separated the two germline ends. The CDR3 has 13 amino acids. CDR1 and CDR2 from the germline V gene are SQVTM and ANQGSEA.

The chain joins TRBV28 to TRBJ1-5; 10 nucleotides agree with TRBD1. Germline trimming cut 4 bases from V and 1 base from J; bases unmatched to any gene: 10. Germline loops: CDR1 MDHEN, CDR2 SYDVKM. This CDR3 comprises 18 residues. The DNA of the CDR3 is TGTGCCAGCAGTTCACCGGGACAGGGGTACTACAGCAATCAGCCCCAGCATTTT. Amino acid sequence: CASSSPGQGYYSNQPQHF.

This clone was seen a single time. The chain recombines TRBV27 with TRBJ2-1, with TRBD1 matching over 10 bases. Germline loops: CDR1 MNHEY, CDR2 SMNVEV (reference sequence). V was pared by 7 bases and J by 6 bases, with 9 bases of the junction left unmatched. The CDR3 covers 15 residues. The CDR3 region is CASISGTGVFNEQFF. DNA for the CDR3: TGTGCCAGCATTTCCGGGACAGGGGTCTTCAATGAGCAGTTCTTC.

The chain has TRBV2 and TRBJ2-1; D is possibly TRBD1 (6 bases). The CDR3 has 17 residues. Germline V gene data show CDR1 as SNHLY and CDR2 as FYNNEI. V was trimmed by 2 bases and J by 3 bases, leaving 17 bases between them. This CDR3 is CASSEQAGVPLYNEQFF. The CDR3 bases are TGTGCCAGCAGTGAACAGGCAGGGGTCCCTCTCTACAATGAGCAGTTCTTC.

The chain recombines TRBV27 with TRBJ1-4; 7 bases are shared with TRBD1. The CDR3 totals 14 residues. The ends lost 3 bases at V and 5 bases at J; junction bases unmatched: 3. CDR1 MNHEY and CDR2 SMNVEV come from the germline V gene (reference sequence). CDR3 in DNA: TGTGCCAGCAGTTTTACAGGGGCAAATGAAAAACTGTTTTTT. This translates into CASSFTGANEKLFF.

This chain's CDR3 is CAISEPGTGGSSPQHF. CDR3 nucleotide sequence: TGTGCCATCAGTGAGCCCGGGACAGGGGGTTCATCGCCCCAGCATTTT. This chain links TRBV10-3 with TRBJ1-5; 11 positions match TRBD1. Trimming removed 2 bases from V and 9 bases from J; junction bases left unmatched: 9. Germline V gene sequence: CDR1 ENHRY, CDR2 SYGVKD. This CDR3 is 16 amino acids long.

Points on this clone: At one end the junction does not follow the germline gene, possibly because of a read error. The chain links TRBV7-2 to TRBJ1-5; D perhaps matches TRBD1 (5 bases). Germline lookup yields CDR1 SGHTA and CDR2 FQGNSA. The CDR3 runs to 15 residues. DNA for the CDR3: TGTGCCAGCAGCTTTGGGGGAGCGGGCAATCAACCCCAGCATTTT. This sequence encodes CASSFGGAGNQPQHF.

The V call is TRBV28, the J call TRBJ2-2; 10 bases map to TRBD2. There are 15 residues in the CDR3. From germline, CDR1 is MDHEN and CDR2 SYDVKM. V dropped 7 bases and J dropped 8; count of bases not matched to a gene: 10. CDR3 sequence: CASKLTSGFVGELFF. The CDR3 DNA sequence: TGTGCCAGCAAACTGACTAGCGGGTTCGTAGGGGAGCTGTTTTTT.

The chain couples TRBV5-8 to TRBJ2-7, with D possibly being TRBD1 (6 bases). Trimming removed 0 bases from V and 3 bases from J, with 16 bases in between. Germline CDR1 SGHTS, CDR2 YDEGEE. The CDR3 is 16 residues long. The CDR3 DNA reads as TGTGCCAGCAGCTTGGTGACAGGTACCCAAATCTACGAGCAGTACTTC. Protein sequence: CASSLVTGTQIYEQYF.